A selection of T cell receptor beta chains follows, all from one sample in a study of CD8+CD57+ T cells in acquired aplastic anemia. TCRdb analysed the reads with MiXCR anew, one entry per CDR3 protein. The sample holds hundreds of thousands of distinct CDR3 sequences, 25% to 40% seen once. Sequences were obtained from sorted CD4+, CD8+, or CD8+CD57+ T cells (not recorded which) from PBMCs. These receptors all come from a human donor with aplastic anemia. Each CDR3 is given with its conserved first and last residue. A D gene is named only where the DNA matches it firmly. Rows may omit the clone size; those that give it use once, few, many or a size class.

V gene,clone size,J gene,D gene,CDR3 protein,CDR3 DNA
TRBV9,many,TRBJ2-7,TRBD2,CASSVSGSGYEQYF,TGTGCCAGCAGCGTTAGCGGGAGCGGGTACGAGCAGTACTTC
TRBV19,few,TRBJ1-5,-,CASSIGPAGGNQPQHF,TGTGCCAGTAGTATAGGCCCGGCAGGGGGCAATCAGCCCCAGCATTTT
TRBV20-1,many,TRBJ1-1,-,CSARARGWYDTEAFF,TGCAGTGCTAGAGCTCGGGGGTGGTACGACACTGAAGCTTTCTTT
TRBV5-6,many,TRBJ1-5,-,CASRRGDQPQHF,TGTGCCAGCAGGAGGGGGGACCAGCCCCAGCATTTT
TRBV4-2,once,TRBJ2-1,-,CASSQDSPTGEQFF,TGTGCCAGCAGCCAAGATTCACCGACGGGTGAGCAGTTCTTC
TRBV4-3,-,TRBJ2-1,-,CASSQDLAGNRDEQFF,TGCGCCAGCAGCCAAGATCTGGCAGGGAATCGGGATGAGCAGTTCTTC
TRBV2,many,TRBJ2-5,-,CASRLSLGLLPTQYF,TGTGCCAGCAGGCTGAGTTTAGGACTACTACCGACCCAGTACTTC
TRBV19,few,TRBJ1-1,-,CASSIAPRGAIEAFF,TGTGCCAGTAGTATAGCCCCCCGCGGAGCCATTGAAGCTTTCTTT
TRBV13,few,TRBJ2-7,-,CASSPRMGSYEQYF,TGTGCCAGCAGCCCCCGTATGGGGTCTTACGAGCAGTACTTC
TRBV9,many,TRBJ2-3,TRBD2,CASSPTRTSGKSTDTQYF,TGTGCCAGCAGCCCAACGCGGACTAGCGGGAAGAGCACAGATACGCAGTATTTT
TRBV9,-,TRBJ1-6,-,CASRAGTYPPNSPLHF,TGTGCCAGCCGCGCGGGGACATATCCCCCTAATTCACCCCTCCACTTT
TRBV6-2/TRBV6-3,-,TRBJ2-3,TRBD2,CASRGRGTRSTDTQYF,TGTGCCAGCAGAGGGCGGGGGACCCGTAGCACAGATACGCAGTATTTT
TRBV12-3/TRBV12-4,-,TRBJ2-2,-,CASSLMLDHTGELFF,TGTGCCAGCAGTTTAATGCTTGATCACACCGGGGAGCTGTTTTTT
TRBV6-1,few,TRBJ1-5,-,CASSGVGGNQPQHF,TGTGCCAGCAGTGGGGTAGGGGGCAATCAGCCCCAGCATTTT
TRBV7-7,few,TRBJ2-5,TRBD2,CASSPSTSSGSQETQYF,TGTGCTAGCAGCCCCTCGACTTCTAGCGGGAGTCAAGAGACCCAGTACTTC
TRBV10-3,-,TRBJ1-1,-,CASSYLGRQGTEAFF,TGTGCCAGCAGTTACCTGGGACGGCAGGGCACTGAAGCTTTCTTT
TRBV2,once,TRBJ2-1,-,CASSVRTLHNEQFF,TGTGCCAGCAGTGTTCGGACACTACACAATGAGCAGTTCTTC
TRBV2,many,TRBJ2-1,-,CASSAYNEQFF,TGTGCCAGCAGTGCGTACAATGAGCAGTTCTTC
TRBV5-1,few,TRBJ2-2,-,CASSLVFSQNTGELFF,TGCGCCAGCAGCTTGGTTTTTTCCCAAAACACCGGGGAGCTGTTTTTT
TRBV11-1,few,TRBJ2-2,TRBD2,CASSLSRERNTGELFF,TGTGCCAGCAGCTTATCGCGGGAGAGGAACACCGGGGAGCTGTTTTTT
TRBV6-5,few,TRBJ2-7,-,CASSYLTTRDEQYF,TGTGCCAGCAGTTACCTCACTACTAGGGACGAGCAGTACTTC
TRBV2,many,TRBJ2-7,-,CASNLDQPRNEQYF,TGTGCCAGCAACCTGGACCAACCGAGGAACGAGCAGTACTTC
TRBV2,few,TRBJ2-7,-,CASSEQTSIGHEQYF,TGTGCCAGCAGTGAGCAGACTAGTATCGGCCACGAGCAGTACTTC
TRBV7-3,-,TRBJ2-7,-,CASSSAGTFHEQYF,TGTGCCAGCAGTTCCGCCGGTACATTCCACGAGCAGTACTTC
TRBV2,-,TRBJ2-1,TRBD2,CASGPLAGGRNEQFF,TGTGCCAGCGGCCCCCTAGCGGGAGGGAGGAATGAGCAGTTCTTC
TRBV20-1,few,TRBJ1-1,TRBD1,CSARITRGAEAFF,TGCAGTGCCCGCATAACCAGGGGGGCTGAAGCTTTCTTT
TRBV29-1,-,TRBJ2-3,-,CSVEGGQGADTQYF,TGCAGCGTTGAGGGCGGGCAAGGGGCAGATACGCAGTATTTT
TRBV3-1,many,TRBJ1-2,-,CASSHVLSGYTF,TGTGCCAGCAGCCATGTTTTGAGTGGCTACACCTTC
TRBV2,few,TRBJ2-7,-,CASSERGEGEQYF,TGTGCCAGCAGTGAGAGGGGTGAAGGCGAGCAGTACTTC
TRBV11-1,-,TRBJ1-1,-,CASRIKGLSKNTEAFF,TGTGCCAGCCGTATTAAGGGGCTATCGAAGAACACTGAAGCTTTCTTT
TRBV30,-,TRBJ2-7,TRBD2,CAWTVSGSSFYF,TGTGCCTGGACCGTAAGCGGGAGTAGCTTTTACTTC
TRBV5-1,-,TRBJ2-2,TRBD1,CASRRMGQANTGELFF,TGCGCCAGCCGACGTATGGGACAGGCGAACACCGGGGAGCTGTTTTTT